The 28 T cell receptor beta chains below all came from one sample that was sequenced in a study of graft-versus-host responses after intestinal transplantation. The protocol was immunoSEQ multiplex PCR, while the TCRdb copy is restricted to in-frame clones and leaves out a portion. The table lists roughly 36,000 clones, around 90% of them singletons, with under 20% in the top ten. Processing of graft tissue released intraepithelial and lamina propria lymphocytes. The sequencing used ileum tissue, collected around 190 days after intestinal transplant. Every receptor here comes from a human patient who received an intestinal transplant, so some T cells may come from the graft donor.

J is TRBJ2-7 and V is TRBV27, with 7 bases aligning to TRBD1. The CDR3 has 14 residues. V was clipped by 6 bases and J by 0 bases; unmatched bases: 5. CDR1 MNHEY and CDR2 SMNVEV come from the germline V gene (reference sequence). Here the CDR3 reads CASSPTGSSYEQYF. The CDR3 DNA reads as TGTGCCAGCAGCCCGACAGGGAGCTCCTACGAGCAGTACTTC.

The J gene is TRBJ2-7, the V gene TRBV6-1, with TRBD1 as a possible D gene (6 bases). V was clipped by 6 bases and J by 10 bases, with 16 bases between them. CDR3 length: 12 residues. Per germline, CDR1 MNHNS and CDR2 SASEGT. CDR3: CASRADRWEQYF. As DNA, the CDR3 is TGTGCCAGCAGGGCTGACAGGTGGGAACAGTACTTC.

The J gene is TRBJ1-3, the V gene TRBV18; 8 nucleotides line up with TRBD1. The CDR3 runs 17 residues. Trimming at V came to 3 bases and at J to 2 bases, leaving 9 bases not matched to a gene. CDR1 is KGHSH and CDR2 is LQKENI in the germline V gene. The CDR3 loop reads CASSPLGTGNPGNTIYF. The CDR3 coding sequence is TGTGCCAGCTCACCTTTAGGGACAGGAAACCCTGGAAACACCATATATTTT.

J is TRBJ2-1 and V is TRBV5-4; a weak D match, TRBD2 (5 bases). CDR1 is SGHNT and CDR2 is YYREEE in the germline V gene (reference sequence). The CDR3 extends over 14 amino acids. V was trimmed by 5 bases and J by 2 bases, leaving 11 bases between them. CDR3 coding DNA: TGTGCCAGCAGTCGGGATACAGCCTACAATGAGCAGTTCTTC. It codes for CASSRDTAYNEQFF.

This clone appeared a few times. The chain has TRBV5-6 and TRBJ2-7; D is possibly TRBD2 (6 bases). The germline V gene encodes CDR1 SGHDT and CDR2 YYEEEE. Trimming removed 0 bases at V and 7 bases at J, with 14 bases between. The CDR3 length is 14 residues. CDR3 in DNA: TGTGCCAGCAGCTTGGACGGGACTCCGTTAGAGCAGTACTTC. Protein product: CASSLDGTPLEQYF.

V and J are TRBV6-1 and TRBJ1-2; maybe TRBD1 (5 bases). Trimming cost V 2 bases and J 8 bases, with 18 bases left between them. This CDR3 is built from 15 residues. Germline values: CDR1 MNHNS, CDR2 SASEGT. CDR3 sequence: CASSESGGGLRGYTF. CDR3 nucleotide sequence: TGTGCCAGCAGTGAATCTGGGGGGGGTCTACGGGGCTACACCTTC.

The chain couples TRBV6-1 to TRBJ2-2; D remains unclear. This CDR3 is built from 16 residues. Germline-derived CDR1 and CDR2 are MNHNS and SASEGT. Trimming cost V 0 bases and J 6 bases, with 14 bases left between them. In DNA, the CDR3 is TGTGCCAGCAGTGAAGCCTTCGGGCAGCCCGCCGGGGAGCTGTTTTTT. As protein: CASSEAFGQPAGELFF.

The rearrangement joins TRBV6-1 to TRBJ1-2, with D unresolved. Trimming took 6 bases from V and 4 from J, leaving 9 bases between them. CDR3 size: 12 residues. In germline, CDR1 is MNHNS, CDR2 SASEGT. The CDR3, as DNA: TGTGCCAGCAGATTGTCGGGCTATGGCTACACCTTC. This codes for CASRLSGYGYTF.

This clone was observed once. Other DNA sequences of this sample code for an identical CDR3. V usage is TRBV2 and J usage is TRBJ2-7, with no clear D. The length of the CDR3 is 13 residues. Trimming took off 3 bases at V and 1 base at J, with 7 bases between the two ends. Looked up from germline, CDR1 is SNHLY and CDR2 is FYNNEI. The CDR3 sequence is CASSDRQSYEQYF. In nucleotides, the CDR3 is TGTGCCAGCAGTGATAGGCAATCCTACGAGCAGTACTTC.

J is TRBJ1-1 and V is TRBV2, with TRBD1 matching 7 bases. The CDR3 runs 15 residues. CDR1 SNHLY and CDR2 FYNNEI come from the germline V gene. With 3 bases clipped from V and 0 bases from J, the junction kept 4 bases outside the gene matches. In DNA form, the CDR3 reads TGTGCCAGCAGTGATTGGGACAGCTTGAACACTGAAGCTTTCTTT. Translating it yields CASSDWDSLNTEAFF.

Only one count was recorded for this clone. The CDR3 here is CASSFGTSGGNTQYF. The CDR3 DNA reads TGCGCCAGCAGCTTCGGGACTAGCGGGGGGAATACGCAGTATTTT. The rearrangement links TRBV5-1 to TRBJ2-3, with 15 bases that match TRBD2. V dropped 2 bases and J dropped 7; count of bases not matched to a gene: 2. The germline V gene has CDR1 SGHRS and CDR2 YFSETQ. CDR3 length: 15 amino acids.

The chain uses TRBV5-1 and TRBJ2-1; TRBD2 matches 7 bases. Trimming cost V 2 bases and J 5 bases; bases outside gene matches: 4. This CDR3 has 14 amino acids. Germline V gene sequence: CDR1 SGHRS, CDR2 YFSETQ. The CDR3 here is CASSLLALDNEQFF. The CDR3 nucleotides read TGCGCCAGCAGCTTACTAGCGCTCGACAATGAGCAGTTCTTC.

The rearrangement joins TRBV19 to TRBJ1-6; the D gene is possibly TRBD1 (6 bases). V was trimmed by 8 bases and J by 7 bases, leaving 21 bases between them. The germline V gene encodes CDR1 LNHDA and CDR2 SQIVND (reference sequence). The CDR3 loop spans 16 amino acids. This CDR3 is CASSHPYGQRNSPLHF. In DNA form, the CDR3 reads TGTGCCAGTTCGCACCCTTACGGACAGCGAAATTCACCCCTCCACTTT.

This chain uses TRBV13 with TRBJ1-3; a possible D gene is TRBD1 (6 bases). V was cut by 1 base and J by 4 bases, with 14 bases left in between. The CDR3 spans 16 residues. CDR1 and CDR2 from the germline V gene are PRHDT and FYEKMQ (reference sequence). CDR3 residues: CASSLAGALDGNTIYF. The CDR3 DNA reads TGTGCCAGCAGCTTAGCAGGGGCCTTGGACGGAAACACCATATATTTT.

This chain joins TRBV6-4 and TRBJ1-2; 7 nucleotides agree with TRBD1. V shed 8 bases and J 8 bases; nucleotides not matched to a gene: 14. In germline, CDR1 is MRHNA, CDR2 SNTAGT. This CDR3 region has 14 residues. The chain's CDR3 is CASSRHTGTEGYTF. CDR3 bases: TGTGCCAGCTCGCGCCACACAGGGACAGAGGGCTACACCTTC.

The chain joins TRBV6-5 to TRBJ1-5; possibly TRBD1 for D (6 bases). V was pared by 6 bases and J by 6 bases, with 18 bases between. The V gene's germline CDR1 is MNHEY and CDR2 SVGAGI. The CDR3 has 15 residues. The CDR3, as DNA: TGTGCCAGCAGCCAAGCGGAGGGGGTGGGTCAGCCCCAGCATTTT. Translated: CASSQAEGVGQPQHF.

The sample holds a few counts of this clone. The CDR3 DNA reads as TGTGCCATCAGTGAGGGGACATATAGCAATCAGCCCCAGCATTTT. This codes for CAISEGTYSNQPQHF. The rearrangement joins TRBV10-3 to TRBJ1-5; TRBD1 is a possible D gene (6 bases). V was trimmed by 2 bases and J by 0 bases, leaving 8 bases between them. This CDR3 contains 15 residues. Germline CDR1 ENHRY, CDR2 SYGVKD.

The rearrangement links TRBV18 to TRBJ2-5; TRBD1 aligns across 9 bases. The CDR3 has 15 residues. J lost 5 bases, V lost 6 bases, and 10 bases had no gene match. CDR1 and CDR2 from the germline V gene are KGHSH and LQKENI. CDR3 DNA sequence: TGTGCCAGCTCCCAGAACAGGGGGCTGGGGGAGACCCAGTACTTC. It is translated as CASSQNRGLGETQYF.

The chain combines TRBV10-3 with TRBJ2-7; 9 bases are shared with TRBD1. This CDR3 spans 13 amino acids. V trimming: 6 bases; J trimming: 6 bases; junction bases outside the gene matches: 6. CDR1 and CDR2 (germline): ENHRY, SYGVKD. The CDR3 DNA follows: TGTGCCATCAGGGCACAGGGGGCAATCGAGCAGTACTTC. As protein: CAIRAQGAIEQYF.

The gene calls are TRBV7-9 and TRBJ2-3, with TRBD2 matching 9 bases. The V segment lost 2 bases and the J segment 10 bases; nucleotides outside the gene matches: 7. CDR3 length equals 14 residues. Germline-derived CDR1 and CDR2 are SEHNR and FQNEAQ (reference sequence). The CDR3 nucleotides are TGTGCCAGCAGCTTAATGACTAGCGGTGTGGCGCAGTATTTT. Translated, it gives CASSLMTSGVAQYF.

The chain joins TRBV29-1 to TRBJ2-3; D gene unclear. The CDR3 is made up of 9 amino acids. From germline, CDR1 is SQVTM and CDR2 ANQGSEA. Trimming took 4 bases from V and 14 from J, leaving 10 bases between them. CDR3 loop: CSVGPIGYF. The CDR3, as DNA: TGCAGCGTTGGACCTATAGGGTATTTT.

The chain employs TRBV5-6 and TRBJ2-5; maybe TRBD1 (6 bases). V shed 4 bases and J shed 11 bases, with 12 bases lying between them. In germline, CDR1 is SGHDT, CDR2 YYEEEE. The CDR3 sequence is 11 residues long. DNA for the CDR3: TGTGCCAGCAGCAACCGACAGGAGCAGTACTTC. Amino acid sequence: CASSNRQEQYF.

In its sample, this clone was seen once. The chain couples TRBV30 to TRBJ1-3; weak D call: TRBD1 (5 bases). The V end was cut by 2 bases, the J end by 0 bases, with 14 bases between. Germline-derived CDR1 and CDR2 are GTSNPN and SVGIG (reference sequence). The CDR3 runs to 16 residues. The CDR3 sequence is CAWSRGRTSSGNTIYF. The DNA for the CDR3 is TGTGCCTGGAGTAGGGGCAGGACTAGCTCTGGAAACACCATATATTTT.

This chain joins TRBV11-3 and TRBJ2-1; 13 bases map to TRBD2. CDR1 is SGHNT, CDR2 YENEEA, per germline. J lost 5 bases, V lost 4 bases, and 2 bases had no gene match. The CDR3 is 15 residues long. The CDR3 protein is CASSSTSGRDNEQFF. In DNA, the CDR3 is TGTGCCAGCAGCTCTACTAGCGGGAGGGACAATGAGCAGTTCTTC.

The V call is TRBV20-1, the J call TRBJ2-7; D may match TRBD1 or TRBD2 (5 bases each). Trimming removed 6 bases at V and 5 bases at J, with 11 bases between. This CDR3 spans 11 amino acids. CDR1 and CDR2 (germline): DFQATT, SNEGSKA (reference sequence). This CDR3 reads CSATLGDEQYF. DNA of the CDR3: TGCAGTGCAACTTTGGGGGACGAGCAGTACTTC.

The gene calls are TRBV7-2 and TRBJ2-1; TRBD1 is a possible D gene (5 bases). Trimming shortened V by 5 bases and J by 7 bases, and 18 bases separated the two germline ends. The CDR3 consists of 15 residues. Germline CDR1 is SGHTA and CDR2 is FQGNSA. This CDR3 reads CASSPSGIRGNEQFF. CDR3 sequence (DNA): TGTGCCAGCAGCCCTTCGGGTATAAGGGGAAATGAGCAGTTCTTC.

This clone was seen a single time. The chain couples TRBV5-6 to TRBJ2-5; 7 nucleotides line up with TRBD2. The CDR3 has 12 amino acids. The V and J ends lost 7 bases and 5 bases, in that order; junction bases with no gene match: 5. Germline CDR1 is SGHDT and CDR2 is YYEEEE. The CDR3 reads CASSGGWETQYF. For the CDR3, the DNA is TGTGCCAGCTCGGGGGGTTGGGAGACCCAGTACTTC.

The gene calls are TRBV29-1 and TRBJ2-3, with TRBD2 as a possible D gene (5 bases). The CDR3 runs 12 residues. Germline V gives CDR1 SQVTM, CDR2 ANQGSEA. With 5 bases removed from V and 1 base from J, the gap between germline ends came to 7 bases. The CDR3 region has the DNA TGCAGCGTTCGGACTGGCACAGATACGCAGTATTTT. It codes for CSVRTGTDTQYF.